What follows are 21 T cell receptor beta chains derived from one specimen sequenced in a study of T cell repertoires in cytomegalovirus infection. TCRdb used MiXCR to reprocess the reads, holding one entry per CDR3 protein. The sample lists about 140,000 distinct CDR3 sequences, 5.5% to 7% occurring once. The sequenced sample consisted of PBMCs. The receptors here all came from a human donor in good health (CMV status not recorded). Some clones in this sample may be carry-over from other donors' samples.

This clonotype was recorded at least ten times. The chain is built from TRBV15 and TRBJ1-1; D not certain. This CDR3 comprises 14 residues. Germline-derived CDR1 and CDR2 are LNHNV and YYDKDF (reference sequence). Trimming pared 0 bases from V and 1 base from J, leaving 6 bases between. CDR3: CATSREWGNTEAFF. The CDR3 bases are TGTGCCACCAGCAGAGAGTGGGGGAACACTGAAGCTTTCTTT.

This clonotype was seen repeatedly, ten times or more. The DNA of the CDR3 is TGTGCCAGCAGCAACAGGGTGGGCGTCACTGAAGCTTTCTTT. This codes for CASSNRVGVTEAFF. The chain has TRBV7-2 and TRBJ1-1; possible D gene TRBD1, 6 bases. Deletions cut 5 bases from V and 4 bases from J, with 14 bases between. Looked up from germline, CDR1 is SGHTA and CDR2 is FQGNSA. The CDR3 sequence is 14 residues long.

This clonotype was observed at least ten times. V and J are TRBV7-2 and TRBJ2-7; possibly TRBD1 or TRBD2 for D (6 bases each). In germline, CDR1 is SGHTA, CDR2 FQGNSA. There are 14 residues in the CDR3. The germline V and J ends were trimmed by 1 base and 4 bases, with 11 bases remaining between them. CDR3 nucleotides: TGTGCCAGCAGCTTAGGGGGGGCTCCATACGAGCAGTACTTC. This encodes CASSLGGAPYEQYF.

This clonotype was seen at least ten times. V gene TRBV5-1 combines with J gene TRBJ1-1; D perhaps matches TRBD1 (6 bases). The ends were cut back, 0 bases at V and 4 bases at J, with 13 bases in the middle. The CDR3 extends over 15 amino acids. CDR1 SGHRS and CDR2 YFSETQ come from the germline V gene. The CDR3 coding sequence is TGCGCCAGCAGCTTGGCCCGGACAGTAGCCACTGAAGCTTTCTTT. Residues: CASSLARTVATEAFF.

This clonotype occurred many times. The J gene is TRBJ1-1, the V gene TRBV6-2 or TRBV6-3; TRBD1 might be the D (5 bases). The CDR3 has 14 amino acids. Germline loops: CDR1 MNHEY, CDR2 SVGEGT. Trimming took 2 bases from V and 3 from J, leaving 10 bases between them. CDR3 in DNA: TGTGCCAGCAGTTACCCCGGGGCGTACACTGAAGCTTTCTTT. Protein: CASSYPGAYTEAFF.

The chain links TRBV19 to TRBJ1-1; D not certain. The CDR3 has 13 residues. Per germline, CDR1 LNHDA and CDR2 SQIVND (reference sequence). With 3 bases removed from V and 5 bases from J, the gap between germline ends came to 10 bases. CDR3 sequence reads: CASSISTGTEAFF. Here the CDR3 DNA reads TGTGCCAGTAGTATCAGCACCGGGACTGAAGCTTTCTTT.

This clonotype was counted between two and nine times. The chain is built from TRBV2 and TRBJ2-7, with D possibly being TRBD1 (6 bases). Germline loops: CDR1 SNHLY, CDR2 FYNNEI. The CDR3 length is 12 residues. Trimming removed 8 bases at V and 7 bases at J, with 15 bases between. The CDR3 region is CASSVGGLEQYF. In nucleotides, the CDR3 is TGTGCCAGCTCTGTAGGGGGTCTGGAGCAGTACTTC.

This clonotype was seen at least ten times. The chain couples TRBV7-9 to TRBJ2-1; 11 positions match TRBD2. CDR1 and CDR2 from the germline V gene are SEHNR and FQNEAQ (reference sequence). After removal of 4 bases from V and 8 bases from J, the junction contained 7 bases not matched to a gene. CDR3 length: 15 amino acids. The CDR3 sequence: CASSSIAGGRHEQFF. For the CDR3, the DNA is TGTGCCAGCAGCTCTATAGCGGGGGGGAGACATGAGCAGTTCTTC.

This clonotype has at least ten counts. This chain links TRBV28 with TRBJ2-6; 9 bases align to TRBD1. Per germline, CDR1 MDHEN and CDR2 SYDVKM. Losses at the gene ends were 5 bases for V and 0 bases for J; bases not matched to a gene: 8. The CDR3 has 18 residues. CDR3 sequence reads: CASSPWDRASSGANVLTF. Here the CDR3 DNA reads TGTGCCAGCAGTCCATGGGACAGGGCGAGCTCTGGGGCCAACGTCCTGACTTTC.

This clonotype showed up just a few times. The chain uses TRBV20-1 and TRBJ1-5; D is unresolved. Trimming shortened V by 1 base and J by 1 base, and 14 bases separated the two germline ends. Germline assignment: CDR1 DFQATT and CDR2 SNEGSKA (reference sequence). This CDR3 is built from 16 residues. As DNA, the CDR3 is TGCAGTGCTAGAGTATTCCCAGAATTAAGCAATCAGCCCCAGCATTTT. Residues: CSARVFPELSNQPQHF.

In this sample, this clonotype turned up many times. The V and J genes are TRBV12-3 or TRBV12-4 and TRBJ1-1, with a possible D match to TRBD1 (5 bases). The CDR3 spans 12 residues. Trimming pared 8 bases from V and 2 bases from J, leaving 9 bases between. DNA of the CDR3: TGTGCCAGCTTGGGGGATAACACTGAAGCTTTCTTT. Its protein product is CASLGDNTEAFF.

This clonotype was recorded many times. The V and J genes are TRBV12-3 or TRBV12-4 and TRBJ2-3; a possible D gene is TRBD2 (5 bases). Trimming took off 5 bases at V and 8 bases at J, with 20 bases between the two ends. The CDR3 runs 15 residues. CDR3: CASSLLGGTGTTQYF. The DNA for the CDR3 is TGTGCCAGCAGTCTACTCGGAGGTACCGGTACTACGCAGTATTTT.

This clonotype was seen repeatedly, ten times or more. V is TRBV10-3 and J is TRBJ1-2; D is ambiguous. Germline loops: CDR1 ENHRY, CDR2 SYGVKD. This CDR3 contains 14 residues. V lost 4 bases and J lost 2, with 11 bases in between. The CDR3 DNA follows: TGTGCCATCAGTGCTGGCATAGTAAACTATGGCTACACCTTC. It codes for CAISAGIVNYGYTF.

The sample holds many counts of this clonotype. In nucleotides, the CDR3 is TGTGCCAGCAGCTTAGGACCTGGCTCCTACGAGCAGTACTTC. It translates to CASSLGPGSYEQYF. The chain combines TRBV7-9 with TRBJ2-7; D call uncertain. The germline V and J ends were trimmed by 1 base and 0 bases, with 7 bases remaining between them. The germline V gene has CDR1 SEHNR and CDR2 FQNEAQ (reference sequence). CDR3 length: 14 amino acids.

This clonotype came up many times. V and J are TRBV7-8 and TRBJ1-1; D is unclear. V lost 4 bases to trimming and J lost 1 base, with 13 bases between them. Germline lookup yields CDR1 SGHVS and CDR2 FQNEAQ. This CDR3 is built from 15 residues. The CDR3 is CASSSRRLKNTEAFF. For the CDR3, the DNA is TGTGCCAGCAGCTCTCGACGTCTCAAGAACACTGAAGCTTTCTTT.

The chain couples TRBV29-1 to TRBJ2-7; D is uncertain. Germline-derived CDR1 and CDR2 are SQVTM and ANQGSEA. The CDR3 consists of 14 residues. V lost 4 bases and J 0 bases, leaving 13 bases between the germline ends. Here the CDR3 reads CSVVLHLSSYEQYF. The CDR3 nucleotides read TGCAGCGTTGTTCTTCATCTAAGCTCCTACGAGCAGTACTTC.

This clonotype was seen many times. The chain recombines TRBV24-1 with TRBJ2-2; D possibly uses TRBD1 or TRBD2 (5 bases each). Trimming left V 12 bases short and J 2 bases short, with 18 bases between. Germline V CDR1 and CDR2: KGHDR, SFDVKD. The CDR3 totals 15 residues. In DNA, the CDR3 is TGTGCCCCCTGGGAGAAAGGGACCAACACCGGGGAGCTGTTTTTT. Translating it yields CAPWEKGTNTGELFF.

This clonotype was detected a few times. This chain connects TRBV28 to TRBJ2-5; 9 bases are shared with TRBD2. The CDR3 contains 16 residues. Germline trimming cut 1 base from V and 3 bases from J; bases unmatched to any gene: 6. Germline assignment: CDR1 MDHEN and CDR2 SYDVKM. As DNA, the CDR3 is TGTGCCAGCAGTTTATTCGTGGCGGGGGGGGAAGAGACCCAGTACTTC. It yields the protein CASSLFVAGGEETQYF.

This clonotype was observed many times. V is TRBV6-2 or TRBV6-3 and J is TRBJ2-5, with 13 bases aligning to TRBD2. The V and J ends lost 0 bases and 4 bases, in that order; junction bases with no gene match: 2. The germline V gene encodes CDR1 MNHEY and CDR2 SVGEGT. The length of the CDR3 is 16 residues. Here the CDR3 reads CASSYSRLAGGETQYF. In DNA form, the CDR3 reads TGTGCCAGCAGTTACTCGCGACTAGCGGGGGGAGAGACCCAGTACTTC.

In this sample, this clonotype turned up a few times. The chain joins TRBV7-3 to TRBJ2-1; the match to TRBD2 covers 10 bases. Germline V CDR1 and CDR2: SGHTA, FQGTGA. V lost 5 bases, J lost 7 bases, and 8 bases stayed unmatched. The CDR3 covers 15 residues. In DNA form, the CDR3 reads TGTGCCAGCAGCACTACACTAGCGGGGTTAAATGAGCAGTTCTTC. As protein: CASSTTLAGLNEQFF.

This clonotype was picked up many times. The chain recombines TRBV19 with TRBJ2-2, with 7 bases lining up with TRBD1. V trimming: 6 bases; J trimming: 2 bases; junction bases outside the gene matches: 12. The germline gives CDR1 LNHDA, CDR2 SQIVND (reference sequence). CDR3 length: 17 residues. CDR3 in DNA: TGTGCCAGTAGCGCGGCGACAGGGTGGGCCAACACCGGGGAGCTGTTTTTT. Translating it yields CASSAATGWANTGELFF.